This T cell receptor (beta chain) was found in a study of T cells in Graves' hyperthyroidism and ophthalmopathy. Study conclusions and caveats: The model identified upcoming ophthalmopathy a median approximately 6.5 months ahead of onset.

Fresh peripheral blood, 10 ml, was the source of the PBMCs. Concerning this clonotype: Its antigen is as yet unknown.

The CDR3 regions of TCR beta were amplified from RNA transcripts. HTBI primers were employed in a first-round RT-PCR of the TCR CDR3. TCRdb independently ran MiXCR on the multiplex PCR reads; one entry per CDR3 protein. The sample holds 450,000 to 650,000 distinct CDR3 sequences, 11% to 15% seen once. The germline V gene encodes CDR1 LGHNT and CDR2 FRNRAP. This CDR3 has 12 residues. The J segment lost 6 bases and the V segment lost 10 bases, leaving 8 bases of the junction unmatched. This receptor was obtained from a woman aged 18-29 years with Graves' ophthalmopathy. Specimen: blood. This chain uses TRBV12-5 with TRBJ1-1, with 7 bases lining up with TRBD1. DNA for the CDR3: TGTGCTATAGGGGGCGGGCCGCCTGAAGCTTTCTTT. Translation: CAIGGGPPEAFF.